This T cell receptor (beta chain) was recovered during a study of blood T cell repertoires in COVID-19. This CDR3 contains 13 residues. Germline CDR1 reads MDHEN; CDR2 reads SYDVKM. J was trimmed by 3 bases and V by 7 bases; bases with no gene match: 5. Repertoires were generated with immunoSEQ multiplex PCR, while TCRdb's copy carries only in-frame clones and drops some. The table has about 130,000 clones, around 80% seen once. Followed longitudinally, the Seattle patients had been enrolled during active infection. Source material: peripheral blood. This TCR was sampled from a man in his thirties or forties with COVID-19, enrolled during active disease. The chain couples TRBV28 to TRBJ1-2; TRBD1 aligns across 7 bases. CDR3 bases: TGTGCCAGCACAGGGGGTCGAGACTATGGCTACACCTTC. Translating gives CASTGGRDYGYTF.